Below, one TCR beta chain is given with its context. CDR3 length equals 15 residues. CDR1 is SEHNR and CDR2 is FQNEAQ in the germline V gene (reference sequence). The junction had 12 bases not matched to a gene; V was cut back by 5 bases and J by 8 bases. The record originates from a study of blood T cell repertoires in COVID-19. Study summary: Whether acute or convalescent, the COVID-19 samples came from the United States, Italy and Spain.

The protocol was immunoSEQ multiplex PCR, while the TCRdb copy is restricted to in-frame clones and leaves out a portion. Of about 170,000 clones listed, around 86% are singletons. This TCR came from a man aged 60 to 75 with COVID-19, enrolled during active disease. V and J are TRBV7-9 and TRBJ2-1; 7 bases agree with TRBD1. Sequences were obtained from peripheral blood. The CDR3 DNA reads TGTGCCAGCAGCCCTCAGACAGGGCAAGTCTATGAGCAGTTCTTC. This gives the protein CASSPQTGQVYEQFF.